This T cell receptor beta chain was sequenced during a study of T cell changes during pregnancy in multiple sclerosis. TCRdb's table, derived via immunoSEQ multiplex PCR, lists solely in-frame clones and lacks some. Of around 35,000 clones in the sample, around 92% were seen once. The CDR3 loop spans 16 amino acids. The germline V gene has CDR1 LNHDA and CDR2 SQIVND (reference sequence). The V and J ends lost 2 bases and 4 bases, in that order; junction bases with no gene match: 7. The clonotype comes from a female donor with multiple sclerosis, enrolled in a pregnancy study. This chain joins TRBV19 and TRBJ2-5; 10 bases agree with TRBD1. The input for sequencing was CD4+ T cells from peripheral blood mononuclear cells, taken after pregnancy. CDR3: CASSIQTGGFSETQYF. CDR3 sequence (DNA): TGTGCCAGTAGTATACAGACAGGGGGCTTTTCAGAGACCCAGTACTTC.